This is a list of T cell receptor beta chains from one sample in a study of CD4 T cells in relation to SARS-CoV-2 and coronaviruses. Assay: immunoSEQ multiplex PCR; the TCRdb copy retains only in-frame clones and omits some. The sample has about 22,000 clones; around three quarters are singletons. What these receptors recognize is not known. The specimen sequenced was CD4+ T cells from PBMCs, cultured in vitro. These receptors all come from a human donor in good health. The CDR3 runs from the conserved cysteine through the conserved F or W. The D gene is left open where the match is weak. Rows may omit the clone size; those that give it use once, few, many or a size class.

TRBV5-5	.	.	TRBJ2-5	TGTGCCAGCAGCTTGGCGGGGGTTCGGCAGGAGACCCAGTACTTC	CASSLAGVRQETQYF
TRBV6-2/TRBV6-3	.	.	TRBJ2-1	TGTGCCAGCAGCCCTTTGGACAATGAGCAGTTCTTC	CASSPLDNEQFF
TRBV29-1	once	.	TRBJ2-7	TGCAGCGTTGAGGAGGTTTACGAGCAGTACTTC	CSVEEVYEQYF
TRBV7-6	.	.	TRBJ2-3	TGTGCCAGCAGCCTCCGGCAGGTATCAGATACGCAGTATTTT	CASSLRQVSDTQYF
TRBV4-1	.	TRBD2	TRBJ2-2	TGCGCCAGCAGCCAACTAGCGGGAGTTGGTACCGGGGAGCTGTTTTTT	CASSQLAGVGTGELFF
TRBV7-3	.	.	TRBJ2-6	TGTGCCAGCAGGAGTGCTGGGGCCAACGTCCTGACTTTC	CASRSAGANVLTF
TRBV21-1	.	.	TRBJ2-5	TGTGCCAGCGGTAGATTGTACCAAGAGACCCAGTACTTC	CASGRLYQETQYF
TRBV6-2/TRBV6-3	few	.	TRBJ2-7	TGTGCCAGCAGTTACCAGGGATACGAGCAGTACTTC	CASSYQGYEQYF
TRBV11-2	.	.	TRBJ2-1	TGTGCCAGCAGCCCCCTAGGAGGCGGGAATGAGCAGTTCTTC	CASSPLGGGNEQFF
TRBV5-6	.	TRBD2	TRBJ2-3	TGTGCCAGCAGGGGGACTAGCGGGGGGATGGATACGCAGTATTTT	CASRGTSGGMDTQYF
TRBV7-2	.	.	TRBJ2-1	TGTGCCAGCAGCTTGGGCCTTAGCCCGGACAATGAGCAGTTCTTC	CASSLGLSPDNEQFF
TRBV3-1/TRBV3-2	few	TRBD2	TRBJ2-7	TGTGCCAGCAGCAAGGGACTAGCTCACGAGCAGTACTTC	CASSKGLAHEQYF
TRBV14	.	.	TRBJ2-2	TGTGCCAGCAGTCCCCGACAAAGGGGGGAGCTGTTTTTT	CASSPRQRGELFF
TRBV18	.	.	TRBJ2-5	TGTGCCAGCTCACCAGAGGGGGGCCAAGAGACCCAGTACTTC	CASSPEGGQETQYF
TRBV12-3/TRBV12-4	once	.	TRBJ2-6	TGTGCCAGCAGTTTAGCGCTAAACGTCCTGACTTTC	CASSLALNVLTF
TRBV10-2	medium-sized	TRBD2	TRBJ2-2	TGCGCCAGCACTGACGGGACTAGATTACGTACCGGGGAGCTGTTTTTT	CASTDGTRLRTGELFF
TRBV7-2	few	.	TRBJ2-1	TGTGCCAGCTCCAGCGGCCACTCCTACAATGAGCAGTTCTTC	CASSSGHSYNEQFF
TRBV30	few	.	TRBJ1-5	TGTGCCTGGAGGAATCAGGGAAGGGGTCAGCCCCAGCATTTT	CAWRNQGRGQPQHF
TRBV18	.	.	TRBJ2-7	TGTGCCAGCTCACTGGAGGAGGGGAACGAGCAGTACTTC	CASSLEEGNEQYF
TRBV4-2	.	TRBD1	TRBJ1-4	TGTGCCAGCAGCCACACAGGGGAGGGTAATGAAAAACTGTTTTTT	CASSHTGEGNEKLFF
TRBV7-9	.	TRBD1	TRBJ1-6	TGTGCCAGCAGCGGTACCGGGACAGCTTATAATTCACCCCTCCACTTT	CASSGTGTAYNSPLHF
TRBV5-5	once	.	TRBJ1-2	TGTGCCAGCAGCCCGAGGGAGGGGGATCCCGTGGGCTACACCTTC	CASSPREGDPVGYTF
TRBV25-1	.	TRBD1	TRBJ1-5	TGTGCCAGCAGTGTCACCGGGACAGTAGAGCCCCAGCATTTT	CASSVTGTVEPQHF
TRBV6-1	.	.	TRBJ1-1	TGTGCCAGCAGTGAAGCGTCTTTTGGGGCGAACACTGAAGCTTTCTTT	CASSEASFGANTEAFF
TRBV7-8	.	TRBD1	TRBJ2-1	TGTGCCAGCAGCTTAAGCCGACAGGGTGGGGGCAATGAGCAGTTCTTC	CASSLSRQGGGNEQFF
TRBV27	.	.	TRBJ2-3	TGTGCCAGCAGTCCCCCGGCGGAGGATACGCAGTATTTT	CASSPPAEDTQYF
TRBV12-2	once	.	TRBJ2-7	TGTGCAAGTCGCTTAGAAACGGGACAGAGCGACTACGAGCAGTACTTC	CASRLETGQSDYEQYF
TRBV6-2/TRBV6-3	.	TRBD2	TRBJ2-1	TGTGCCAGCAGTCCCCGCGCAGCGGGACCTAGAAAAGGACATGAGCAGTTCTTC	CASSPRAAGPRKGHEQFF
TRBV29-1	.	TRBD1	TRBJ2-7	TGCAGCGTCGAGACCGGGACAGGGACCTACGAGCAGTACTTC	CSVETGTGTYEQYF
TRBV7-2	.	.	TRBJ1-3	TGTGCCAGCAGCTTAGTGGGGGGGGCTGGAAACACCATATATTTT	CASSLVGGAGNTIYF
TRBV5-1	.	TRBD1	TRBJ2-3	TGCGCCAGCAGCTTGGAATACAGGGGAACAGATACGCAGTATTTT	CASSLEYRGTDTQYF
TRBV7-2	.	TRBD1	TRBJ1-1	TGTGCCAGCAGCTACCTACAGACAGGGATCGCTGAAGCTTTCTTT	CASSYLQTGIAEAFF
TRBV5-1	few	.	TRBJ1-1	TGCGCCAGCAGCTTGGTGGGGCGGCTAATGAACACTGAAGCTTTCTTT	CASSLVGRLMNTEAFF
TRBV12-5	.	TRBD1	TRBJ2-3	TGTGCTAGTGGTTTGGTACTTGGGGACAGAAACACAGATACGCAGTATTTT	CASGLVLGDRNTDTQYF
TRBV4-2	few	TRBD2	TRBJ2-2	TGTGCCAGCAACCCGGGCGGGGGGCTCACCGGGGAGCTGTTTTTT	CASNPGGGLTGELFF
TRBV14	.	.	TRBJ2-5	TGTGCCAGCAGCCAAGTCGGCAGTGGAGAGACCCAGTACTTC	CASSQVGSGETQYF
TRBV10-1	.	.	TRBJ2-1	TGCGCCAGCAGTGAGGGGGGAGGCAGGAATGAGCAGTTCTTC	CASSEGGGRNEQFF
TRBV13	.	.	TRBJ2-3	TGTGCCAGCAGCTTAGCCGCGGTAGATACGCAGTATTTT	CASSLAAVDTQYF
TRBV6-5	few	.	TRBJ1-6	TGTGCCAGCAGTTACTCGAGTATCGGGAATTCACCCCTCCACTTT	CASSYSSIGNSPLHF
TRBV7-2	.	.	TRBJ2-7	TGTGCCAGCCTCGTTTCGCGGGGCTACGAGCAGTACTTC	CASLVSRGYEQYF
TRBV7-9	.	.	TRBJ2-1	TGTGCCAGCAGCTCCGGTTTTGGAGGCGATGAGCAGTTCTTC	CASSSGFGGDEQFF
TRBV6-5	.	.	TRBJ2-7	TGTGCCGTCCGAGGGGGAGGCTCTAAGGGGTACGAGCAGTACTTC	CAVRGGGSKGYEQYF
TRBV10-3	.	.	TRBJ1-3	TGTGCCATCAGTGAGTCGGACAGAACCATATATTTT	CAISESDRTIYF
TRBV6-5	.	.	TRBJ2-1	TGTGCCAGCAGTACGGACAATGAGCAGTTCTTC	CASSTDNEQFF
TRBV19	.	.	TRBJ2-2	TGTGCCAGTAGTATATGGGGCACCGGGGAGCTGTTTTTT	CASSIWGTGELFF